The 31 T cell receptor beta chains below all came from one sample that was sequenced in a study of blood T cell repertoires in COVID-19. The method was immunoSEQ multiplex PCR; TCRdb's version includes in-frame clones alone and lacks a portion of them. The table records 35,000 to 45,000 clones, roughly four fifths of them present only once. The sequencing sample was made of peripheral blood. The receptor source for this set is a woman aged 70-85 years with acute or convalescent COVID-19.

The rearrangement links TRBV28 to TRBJ2-1, with 11 bases that match TRBD2. CDR1 is MDHEN and CDR2 is SYDVKM in the germline V gene. Trimming cost V 6 bases and J 0 bases; bases outside gene matches: 7. The CDR3 covers 17 residues. CDR3 sequence (DNA): TGTGCCAGCAGAAAAGGACTAGCGGGTTTCTCCTACAATGAGCAGTTCTTC. It specifies CASRKGLAGFSYNEQFF.

The genes are TRBV28 and TRBJ2-3; the D gene is possibly TRBD1 (6 bases). CDR1 is MDHEN and CDR2 is SYDVKM in the germline V gene. The V and J ends lost 4 bases and 4 bases respectively, with 18 bases between them. The CDR3 consists of 16 residues. The CDR3 loop is CASSSPRGSPPDTQYF. The CDR3 region has the DNA TGTGCCAGCAGTTCCCCGAGGGGGAGCCCCCCAGATACGCAGTATTTT. Based on the CDR3 plus reference TRBV28 and TRBJ2-3, the full variable domain is DVKVTQSSRYLVKRTGEKVFLECVQDMDHENMFWYRQDPGLGLRLIYFSYDVKMKEKGDIPEGYSVSREKKERFSLILESASTNQTSMYLCASSSPRGSPPDTQYFGPGTRLTVL.

The chain couples TRBV6-5 to TRBJ1-2; D may be TRBD1 (5 bases). Germline V gives CDR1 MNHEY, CDR2 SVGAGI. This CDR3 has 13 amino acids. Trimming cost V 0 bases and J 8 bases, with 10 bases left between them. The CDR3 coding sequence is TGTGCCAGCAGTTACTCGGGGAGGGGAGGCTACACCTTC. The encoded protein is CASSYSGRGGYTF.

J is TRBJ1-2 and V is TRBV5-6; weak D call: TRBD1 (5 bases). This CDR3 contains 14 residues. Germline assignment: CDR1 SGHDT and CDR2 YYEEEE. V was trimmed by 1 base and J by 8 bases, leaving 15 bases between them. The CDR3 DNA follows: TGTGCCAGCAGCTTGTGGGGCTGGGAAAGGGGCTACACCTTC. This gives the protein CASSLWGWERGYTF.

As DNA, the CDR3 is TGTGCCAGCAGCCCACTAGCGCTCGCAGATACGCAGTATTTT. Protein sequence: CASSPLALADTQYF. This chain links TRBV4-2 with TRBJ2-3, with TRBD2 matching 7 bases. The CDR3 has 14 residues. Germline CDR1 reads LGHNA; CDR2 reads YNFKEQ. Trimming removed 4 bases from V and 4 bases from J; junction bases left unmatched: 5.

This clone appeared once. The chain uses TRBV27 and TRBJ2-1; 10 nucleotides match TRBD2. V was pared by 3 bases and J by 6 bases, with 5 bases of the junction left unmatched. The length of the CDR3 is 15 residues. CDR1 is MNHEY and CDR2 is SMNVEV in the germline V gene (reference sequence). CDR3 DNA: TGTGCCAGCAGTTTCGGTAGCGGGGGGATCAATGAGCAGTTCTTC. This gives the protein CASSFGSGGINEQFF.

This rearrangement joins TRBV6-6 to TRBJ2-7; 10 bases fit TRBD1. The junction had 5 bases not matched to a gene; V was cut back by 5 bases and J by 1 base. Germline V lookup: CDR1 MNHNY, CDR2 SVGAGI (reference sequence). This CDR3 spans 15 amino acids. In DNA, the CDR3 is TGTGCCAGCAGTGACCGGACAGGGGGTTCCTACGAGCAGTACTTC. Amino acids: CASSDRTGGSYEQYF.

V gene TRBV19 combines with J gene TRBJ1-2; TRBD1 might be the D (6 bases). Trimming took 6 bases from V and 4 from J, leaving 12 bases between them. Germline CDR1 and CDR2: LNHDA and SQIVND (reference sequence). The CDR3 has 13 residues. The DNA for the CDR3 is TGTGCCAGTAGACCGGGACAAGCCTATGGCTACACCTTC. This translates into CASRPGQAYGYTF.

The rearrangement uses TRBV7-2 and TRBJ2-3; D gene uncertain. V shed 1 base and J shed 6 bases, with 11 bases lying between them. This CDR3 comprises 14 residues. Germline CDR1 SGHTA, CDR2 FQGNSA. Here the CDR3 DNA reads TGTGCCAGCAGCTTAGGGGCACTGTGGGATACGCAGTATTTT. Amino acids: CASSLGALWDTQYF.

The chain is built from TRBV9 and TRBJ2-5, with 9 bases identical to TRBD1. Germline V gives CDR1 SGDLS, CDR2 YYNGEE. Unmatched junction bases numbered 6, after V lost 5 bases and J lost 1 base. The CDR3 contains 15 residues. Written as DNA, the CDR3 is TGTGCCAGCAGTACAGGGGGCCACTCCCAAGAGACCCAGTACTTC. Protein sequence: CASSTGGHSQETQYF. The complete variable domain, with remaining parts taken from reference TRBV9 and TRBJ2-5, reads DSGVTQTPKHLITATGQRVTLRCSPRSGDLSVYWYQQSLDQGLQFLIQYYNGEERAKGNILERFSAQQFPDLHSELNLSSLELGDSALYFCASSTGGHSQETQYFGPGTRLLVL.

The J gene is TRBJ2-2, the V gene TRBV19; 9 bases map to TRBD2. The length of the CDR3 is 15 residues. Unmatched junction bases numbered 8, after V lost 5 bases and J lost 7 bases. Germline V CDR1 and CDR2: LNHDA, SQIVND (reference sequence). The CDR3 loop reads CASSLLAGTNGELFF. Here the CDR3 DNA reads TGTGCCAGTAGTCTTCTAGCGGGAACTAACGGGGAGCTGTTTTTT.

The rearrangement links TRBV5-4 to TRBJ1-2, with no clear D. This CDR3 is 14 amino acids long. Germline V lookup: CDR1 SGHNT, CDR2 YYREEE (reference sequence). V was trimmed by 0 bases and J by 2 bases, leaving 8 bases between them. As DNA, the CDR3 is TGTGCCAGCAGCTTGGGAGGGAGAAACTATGGCTACACCTTC. This gives the protein CASSLGGRNYGYTF.

The V gene is TRBV7-2, the J gene TRBJ2-1; 11 nucleotides line up with TRBD1. CDR1 and CDR2 (germline): SGHTA, FQGNSA. After removal of 2 bases from V and 8 bases from J, the junction contained 5 bases not matched to a gene. The CDR3 is 15 residues long. The CDR3 sequence is CASSLRDRGSDEQFF. As DNA, the CDR3 is TGTGCCAGCAGCTTAAGGGACAGGGGGTCGGATGAGCAGTTCTTC.

V usage is TRBV2 and J usage is TRBJ1-4; the D gene is possibly TRBD1 (6 bases). Germline assignment: CDR1 SNHLY and CDR2 FYNNEI. Deletions cut 3 bases from V and 4 bases from J, with 12 bases between. CDR3 length: 15 amino acids. The CDR3 sequence is CASSDPRGSNEKLFF. The CDR3 nucleotides read TGTGCCAGCAGTGATCCTAGGGGGAGTAATGAAAAACTGTTTTTT.

This chain joins TRBV9 and TRBJ2-3; 8 nucleotides match TRBD1. V gave up 3 bases and J gave up 2 bases; unmatched junction bases: 5. In germline, CDR1 is SGDLS, CDR2 YYNGEE. The CDR3 contains 15 residues. CDR3 loop: CASSAGGENTDTQYF. The CDR3 DNA is TGTGCCAGCAGCGCAGGGGGCGAGAACACAGATACGCAGTATTTT.

The rearrangement joins TRBV28 to TRBJ1-2, with D hard to call. With 4 bases removed from V and 6 bases from J, the gap between germline ends came to 6 bases. The CDR3 has 11 amino acids. Germline loops: CDR1 MDHEN, CDR2 SYDVKM. CDR3 sequence reads: CASSYRDGYTF. The DNA for the CDR3 is TGTGCCAGCAGTTATCGGGATGGCTACACCTTC.

The gene calls are TRBV18 and TRBJ2-5, with 10 bases that match TRBD1. The trim removed 0 bases at V and 4 bases at J, leaving 5 bases unmatched. The germline CDR1 and CDR2 sequences are KGHSH and LQKENI. This CDR3 region has 16 residues. CDR3 amino acids: CASSPPGTGAGETQYF. CDR3 in DNA: TGTGCCAGCTCACCACCCGGGACAGGGGCCGGAGAGACCCAGTACTTC.

V gene TRBV7-3 combines with J gene TRBJ1-6; no firm D call. This CDR3 comprises 13 residues. The V and J ends lost 5 bases and 9 bases respectively, with 11 bases between them. CDR1 SGHTA and CDR2 FQGTGA come from the germline V gene. Here the CDR3 DNA reads TGTGCCAGCAGCCCCGGTCCAATTTCACCCCTCCACTTT. This codes for CASSPGPISPLHF.

The chain links TRBV7-3 to TRBJ1-1; D remains ambiguous. From germline, CDR1 is SGHTA and CDR2 FQGTGA. V lost 5 bases, J lost 11 bases, and 18 bases lay in between. This CDR3 spans 13 amino acids. The CDR3 DNA reads TGTGCCAGCAGCATCCAACCGACATCGGATGCTTTCTTT. Amino acids: CASSIQPTSDAFF. Looking up the rest from reference TRBV7-3 and TRBJ1-1 gives the full variable domain: GAGVSQTPSNKVTEKGKYVELRCDPISGHTALYWYRQSLGQGPEFLIYFQGTGAADDSGLPNDRFFAVRPEGSVSTLKIQRTERGDSAVYLCASSIQPTSDAFFGQGTRLTVV.

The chain combines TRBV5-1 with TRBJ1-1; D perhaps matches TRBD1 (5 bases). Germline V gene sequence: CDR1 SGHRS, CDR2 YFSETQ. V lost 3 bases, J lost 5 bases, and 14 bases lay in between. This CDR3 is 14 amino acids long. CDR3 amino acids: CASSWDGRGTEAFF. CDR3 bases: TGCGCCAGCAGCTGGGACGGTCGGGGGACTGAAGCTTTCTTT.

V gene TRBV7-2 combines with J gene TRBJ1-1; D call uncertain. The germline V gene encodes CDR1 SGHTA and CDR2 FQGNSA. Trimming took off 4 bases at V and 3 bases at J, with 15 bases between the two ends. The CDR3 totals 15 residues. CDR3 coding DNA: TGTGCCAGCAGCTCCGGAGGGATTCGGGACACTGAAGCTTTCTTT. Translated, it gives CASSSGGIRDTEAFF.

The chain links TRBV18 to TRBJ1-6; maybe TRBD1 (5 bases). The germline gives CDR1 KGHSH, CDR2 LQKENI. This CDR3 is 15 amino acids long. Trimming took 6 bases from V and 8 from J, leaving 17 bases between them. CDR3 coding DNA: TGTGCCAGCTCCCTCCAGGGCGCAGATGATTCACCCCTCCACTTT. This codes for CASSLQGADDSPLHF.

The V gene is TRBV27, the J gene TRBJ2-2, with a possible D match to TRBD2 (5 bases). Germline CDR1 is MNHEY and CDR2 is SMNVEV (reference sequence). The CDR3 is 15 amino acids. V lost 5 bases and J 0 bases, leaving 10 bases between the germline ends. The DNA for the CDR3 is TGTGCCAGCAGTCTACGGACTGCGAACACCGGGGAGCTGTTTTTT. It encodes CASSLRTANTGELFF.

The rearrangement links TRBV19 to TRBJ1-5; TRBD1 matches at 8 bases. The CDR3 covers 21 residues. CDR1 and CDR2 (germline): LNHDA, SQIVND (reference sequence). V shed 5 bases and J 0 bases; nucleotides not matched to a gene: 21. The CDR3 reads CASSLDRDLPYKIFSNQPQHF. DNA for the CDR3: TGTGCCAGTAGTCTGGACAGGGACCTCCCCTACAAAATTTTTAGCAATCAGCCCCAGCATTTT.

The chain uses TRBV3-1 (or the pseudogene TRBV3-2) and TRBJ1-3; D call uncertain. The germline CDR1 and CDR2 sequences are LGHDT and YNNKEL (reference sequence). The CDR3 has 15 amino acids. Trimming cost V 4 bases and J 0 bases, with 10 bases left between them. CDR3 loop: CASSPSASSGNTIYF. The CDR3 coding sequence is TGTGCCAGCAGCCCCTCCGCCAGCTCTGGAAACACCATATATTTT.

Only a few counts were recorded for this clone. The chain couples TRBV5-1 to TRBJ1-2; 7 bases match TRBD1. The V segment lost 1 base and the J segment 6 bases; nucleotides outside the gene matches: 12. This CDR3 is 16 amino acids long. Germline V CDR1 and CDR2: SGHRS, YFSETQ. DNA of the CDR3: TGCGCCAGCAGCTTGACAGGGGCGTCGACCGGGGATGGCTACACCTTC. Translated: CASSLTGASTGDGYTF. Supplemented by reference TRBV5-1 and TRBJ1-2, the full variable domain reads KAGVTQTPRYLIKTRGQQVTLSCSPISGHRSVSWYQQTPGQGLQFLFEYFSETQRNKGNFPGRFSGRQFSNSRSEMNVSTLELGDSALYLCASSLTGASTGDGYTFGSGTRLTVV.

On this clone: Other nucleotide sequences from this sample produce the same CDR3. The chain joins TRBV5-1 to TRBJ2-5, with D possibly being TRBD2 (5 bases). V lost 0 bases to trimming and J lost 1 base, with 7 bases between them. The CDR3 covers 14 residues. CDR1 and CDR2 (germline): SGHRS, YFSETQ. DNA of the CDR3: TGCGCCAGCAGCTTGGCCGGAGGCCAAGAGACCCAGTACTTC. Protein product: CASSLAGGQETQYF.

The chain joins TRBV2 to TRBJ2-1, with 13 bases fitting TRBD2. Losses at the gene ends were 7 bases for V and 1 base for J; bases not matched to a gene: 7. CDR3 length equals 17 residues. Germline CDR1 is SNHLY and CDR2 is FYNNEI. CDR3 loop: CASNLGLAGVSYNEQFF. As DNA, the CDR3 is TGTGCCAGCAATCTAGGACTAGCGGGAGTGTCCTACAATGAGCAGTTCTTC.

This chain joins TRBV27 and TRBJ2-1; weak D call: TRBD2 (5 bases). Germline lookup yields CDR1 MNHEY and CDR2 SMNVEV (reference sequence). CDR3 size: 14 residues. V gave up 8 bases and J gave up 0 bases, with 11 bases separating them. CDR3 sequence (DNA): TGTGCCAGCTTCCCGGGGAGCTCCTACAATGAGCAGTTCTTC. This encodes CASFPGSSYNEQFF.

This clone was observed once. The J gene is TRBJ1-5, the V gene TRBV7-2; D is ambiguous. This CDR3 region has 17 residues. V was shortened by 1 base and J by 3 bases, with 16 bases between the two germline ends. Germline-derived CDR1 and CDR2 are SGHTA and FQGNSA. The DNA of the CDR3 is TGTGCCAGCAGCTTAGTTACGGGCGGGAGCTTCAATCAGCCCCAGCATTTT. This sequence encodes CASSLVTGGSFNQPQHF.

V and J are TRBV10-3 and TRBJ2-1; 8 bases are shared with TRBD2. V lost 8 bases, J lost 5 bases, and 11 bases stayed unmatched. Looked up from germline, CDR1 is ENHRY and CDR2 is SYGVKD. The CDR3 is made up of 15 amino acids. CDR3 sequence (DNA): TGTGCCATCGCGGCGGGGGGCCGGAGGGACAATGAGCAGTTCTTC. Translation gives CAIAAGGRRDNEQFF.